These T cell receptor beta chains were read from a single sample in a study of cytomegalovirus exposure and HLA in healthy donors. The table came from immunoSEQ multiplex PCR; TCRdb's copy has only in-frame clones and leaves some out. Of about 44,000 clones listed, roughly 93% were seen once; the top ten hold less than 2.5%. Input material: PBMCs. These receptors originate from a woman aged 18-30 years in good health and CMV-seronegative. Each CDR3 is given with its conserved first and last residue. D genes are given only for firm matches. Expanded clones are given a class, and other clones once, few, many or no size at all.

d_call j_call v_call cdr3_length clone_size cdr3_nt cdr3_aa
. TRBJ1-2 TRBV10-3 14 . TGTGCCATCAGCGAAGGGGACGCCCAGGGGGGCTACACCTTC CAISEGDAQGGYTF
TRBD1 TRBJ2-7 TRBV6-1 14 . TGTGCCAGCAGTCTCGGGACAGGGGGCAGGGAGCAGTACTTC CASSLGTGGREQYF
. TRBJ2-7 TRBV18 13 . TGTGCCAGCTCACCGCCGGAGTCTTACGAGCAGTACTTC CASSPPESYEQYF
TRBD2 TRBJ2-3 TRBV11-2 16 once TGTGCCAGCAGCGACCGAACTAGCGGGAGAACAGATACGCAGTATTTT CASSDRTSGRTDTQYF
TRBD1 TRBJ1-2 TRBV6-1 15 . TGTGCCAGCAGTGAATCGGCGGGACAGGGCTATGGCTACACCTTC CASSESAGQGYGYTF
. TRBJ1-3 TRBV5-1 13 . TGCGCCAGCCAACAGGGTTCTGGAAACACCATATATTTT CASQQGSGNTIYF
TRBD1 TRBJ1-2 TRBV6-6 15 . TGTGCCAGCACGAATAGGGGGCGCGAGGGCTATGGCTACACCTTC CASTNRGREGYGYTF
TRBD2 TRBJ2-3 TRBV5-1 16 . TGCGCCAGCAGTTGGGGCCTAGCGGTAAGCACAGATACGCAGTATTTT CASSWGLAVSTDTQYF
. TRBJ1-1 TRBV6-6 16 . TGTGCCAGCAGTTACGGCGGACATAAGATAGGCACTGAAGCTTTCTTT CASSYGGHKIGTEAFF
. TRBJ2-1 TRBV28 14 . TGTGCCACCATAGGACAGTCCTCCTACAATGAGCAGTTCTTC CATIGQSSYNEQFF
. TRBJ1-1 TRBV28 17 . TGTGCCAGCAGTTTAGATCGACAGCTCTTTGTTTTTCCTGAAGCTTTCTTT CASSLDRQLFVFPEAFF
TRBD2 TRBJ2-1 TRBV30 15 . TGTGCCTGGAGAGGGACTAGCGGGAGGTTTTTCGAGCAGTTCTTC CAWRGTSGRFFEQFF
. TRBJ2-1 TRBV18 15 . TGTGCCAGCTCACCCTTTGGAGGGAGCTACAATGAGCAGTTCTTC CASSPFGGSYNEQFF
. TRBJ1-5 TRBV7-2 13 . TGTGCCAGCAGCCGACAGCTTCATCAGCCCCAGCATTTT CASSRQLHQPQHF
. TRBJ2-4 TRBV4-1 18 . TGCGCCAGCAGCCGCAAGGACCTGGGGAGTTTAGCCAAAAACATTCAGTACTTC CASSRKDLGSLAKNIQYF
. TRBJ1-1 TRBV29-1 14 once TGCAGCGTAGCTCAGGGGCCCTCGAACACTGAAGCTTTCTTT CSVAQGPSNTEAFF
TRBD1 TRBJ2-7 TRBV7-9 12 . TGTGCCAGCAGCTCTACAGGGGACGAGCAGTACTTC CASSSTGDEQYF
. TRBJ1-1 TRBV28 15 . TGTGCCAGCAGTCCCCTAGGGCGGGGCAGAACTGAAGCTTTCTTT CASSPLGRGRTEAFF
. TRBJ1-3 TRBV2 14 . TGTGCCAGCAGTGAAAGGAGCTCTGGAAACACCATATATTTT CASSERSSGNTIYF
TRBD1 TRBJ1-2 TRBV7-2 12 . TGTGCCAGCAGCCGGACAGGGGAGGGCTACACCTTC CASSRTGEGYTF
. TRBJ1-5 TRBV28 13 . TGTGCCAGCATCCCACAGGTCAATCAGCCCCAGCATTTT CASIPQVNQPQHF
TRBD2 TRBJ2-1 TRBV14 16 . TGTGCCAGCAGCCTACTTCGGACTAGCGGCCACGGTGAGCAGTTCTTC CASSLLRTSGHGEQFF
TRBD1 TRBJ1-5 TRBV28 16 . TGTGCCAGCAGTTCTGCTGGACAGGGGGCAAATCAGCCCCAGCATTTT CASSSAGQGANQPQHF
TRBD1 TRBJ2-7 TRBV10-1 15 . TGCGCCAGCAGTGAGTCCAGGACAGGGCTTTACGAGCAGTACTTC CASSESRTGLYEQYF
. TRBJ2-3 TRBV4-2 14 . TGTGCCAGCAGCCAAGAGGGAGGAACAGATACGCAGTATTTT CASSQEGGTDTQYF
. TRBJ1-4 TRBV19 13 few TGTGCCAGTAGTATCGGGGTCCTGGAAAAACTGTTTTTT CASSIGVLEKLFF
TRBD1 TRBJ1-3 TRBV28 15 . TGTGCCAGCAGTTTAATGGGGACAGTTGGAAACACCATATATTTT CASSLMGTVGNTIYF
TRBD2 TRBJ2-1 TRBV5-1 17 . TGCGCCAGCAGCTATAAAAAGCGGGGGTCCTATAACAATGAGCAGTTCTTC CASSYKKRGSYNNEQFF
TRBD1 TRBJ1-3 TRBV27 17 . TGTGCCAGCAGTCTAGGGACAGTCGTTGTTCGCGGAAACACCATATATTTT CASSLGTVVVRGNTIYF
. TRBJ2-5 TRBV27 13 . TGTGCCAGCACCACCGGCCCGGGGGAGACCCAGTACTTC CASTTGPGETQYF
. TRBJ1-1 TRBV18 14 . TGTGCCAGCTCACGCCTGGGGCAAGACACTGAAGCTTTCTTT CASSRLGQDTEAFF
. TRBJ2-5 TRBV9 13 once TGTGCCAGCAGCGTACGGGTAGGCGAGACCCAGTACTTC CASSVRVGETQYF
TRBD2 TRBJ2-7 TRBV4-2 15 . TGTGCCAGCAGCCAAATTGGGGGGGGACTCTACGAGCAGTACTTC CASSQIGGGLYEQYF
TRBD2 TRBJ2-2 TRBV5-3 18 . TGTGCCAGAAGCTTGAGGACTAGCGGGGGGGCAGCCACCGGGGAGCTGTTTTTT CARSLRTSGGAATGELFF
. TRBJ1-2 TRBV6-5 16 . TGTGCCAGCAGTTACTCAGGTGGTGCGGGGTTCTATGGCTACACCTTC CASSYSGGAGFYGYTF
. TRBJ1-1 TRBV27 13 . TGTGCCAGCAGTTTATCCCGGGACTCGTTTGCTTTCTTT CASSLSRDSFAFF
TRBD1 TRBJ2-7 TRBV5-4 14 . TGTGCCAGCAGCTCCGGGACAGGACCGTACGAGCAGTACTTC CASSSGTGPYEQYF
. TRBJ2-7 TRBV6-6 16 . TGTGCCAGCAGTTCGCCGAATCAGGGTCTTTCGCACGAGCAGTACTTC CASSSPNQGLSHEQYF
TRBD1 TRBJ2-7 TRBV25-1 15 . TGTGCCAGCAGTGGTTTGGGACAGGGAGAGTACGAGCAGTACTTC CASSGLGQGEYEQYF
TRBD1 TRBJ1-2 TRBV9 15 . TGTGCCAGCAGCGCTCCGGGACAGTCTAACTATGGCTACACCTTC CASSAPGQSNYGYTF
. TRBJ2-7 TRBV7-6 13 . TGTGCCAGCAGCTTAGATAGTTCCTACGAGCAGTACTTC CASSLDSSYEQYF
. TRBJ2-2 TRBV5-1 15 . TGCGCCAGCAGCTTGGTCGTCTTAGACACCGGGGAGCTGTTTTTT CASSLVVLDTGELFF
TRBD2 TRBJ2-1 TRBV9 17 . TGTGCCAGCAGCGTAGCGTTTAGTGGACTAGCGGACTCAAGGCGGTTCTTC CASSVAFSGLADSRRFF
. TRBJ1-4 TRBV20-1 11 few TGCAGTGCTAGAGGACAGGAAAAACTGTTTTTT CSARGQEKLFF
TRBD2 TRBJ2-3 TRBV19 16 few TGTGCCAGTAGTGCACCGAGACTAGCGGGGTCAGATACGCAGTATTTT CASSAPRLAGSDTQYF
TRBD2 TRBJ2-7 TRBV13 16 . TGTGCCAGCAGCATGCGGACTAGCGCTTCTAATAGGGAGCAGTACTTC CASSMRTSASNREQYF
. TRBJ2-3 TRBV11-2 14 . TGTGCCAGCAGCCTAAGACTTAGCACAGATACGCAGTATTTT CASSLRLSTDTQYF
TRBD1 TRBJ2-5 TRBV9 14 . TGTGCCAGCAGCGTTTCGACAGGGAGAGAGACCCAGTACTTC CASSVSTGRETQYF
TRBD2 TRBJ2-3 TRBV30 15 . TGTGCCTGGGGGTGGGGTAGCGGGGTCACAGATACGCAGTATTTT CAWGWGSGVTDTQYF
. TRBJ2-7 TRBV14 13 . TGTGCCAGCAGCCAAGGAACGGTCTACGAGCAGTACTTC CASSQGTVYEQYF